The 19 T cell receptor beta chains below were found in one sample sequenced in a study of shared clonotypes between healthy human individuals. CD45RO-negative, CCR7-selected cells formed the naive CD8 fraction, which excluded terminally differentiated effector memory CD45RA+ cells. Data came from immunoSEQ multiplex PCR; TCRdb stores just in-frame clones and leaves some out. Here the sample spans hundreds of thousands of clones, roughly 92% being singletons. The sample was naive CD8+ T cells sorted from blood. The receptors were gathered from a man between 25 and 39 years old in good health.

The chain couples TRBV6-5 to TRBJ2-1; TRBD2 might be the D (6 bases). The V and J ends lost 2 bases and 2 bases respectively, with 10 bases between them. The CDR3 spans 15 residues. CDR1 and CDR2 (germline): MNHEY, SVGAGI. The CDR3 sequence: CASSYGTATYNEQFF. The DNA of the CDR3 is TGTGCCAGCAGTTACGGGACTGCAACCTACAATGAGCAGTTCTTC.

The sample holds one count of this clone. The rearrangement joins TRBV7-9 to TRBJ2-5, with a weak D call TRBD1 (6 bases). Germline loops: CDR1 SEHNR, CDR2 FQNEAQ (reference sequence). The V end lost 3 bases, the J end lost 4 bases, and 12 bases lay between the germline ends. This CDR3 has 14 amino acids. The CDR3, as DNA: TGTGCCAGCAGCTTGCAGGGGTCCGGAGAGACCCAGTACTTC. Protein: CASSLQGSGETQYF.

This clone appeared a single time. The gene calls are TRBV19 and TRBJ2-7, with D possibly matching TRBD2 (5 bases). V was cut by 2 bases and J by 3 bases, with 14 bases left in between. The CDR3 length is 15 residues. Germline lookup yields CDR1 LNHDA and CDR2 SQIVND (reference sequence). CDR3 DNA: TGTGCCAGTAGTATATTTTTCGGGGTTGGCTACGAGCAGTACTTC. It codes for CASSIFFGVGYEQYF.

The gene calls are TRBV7-9 and TRBJ1-5; no clear D gene. V lost 5 bases to trimming and J lost 7 bases, with 9 bases between them. CDR1 is SEHNR and CDR2 is FQNEAQ in the germline V gene (reference sequence). This CDR3 is 12 amino acids long. In nucleotides, the CDR3 is TGTGCCAGCAGCCTCAGTCTGCAGCCCCAGCATTTT. This gives the protein CASSLSLQPQHF. Together with reference TRBV7-9 and TRBJ1-5, the CDR3 gives the full variable domain: DTGVSQNPRHKITKRGQNVTFRCDPISEHNRLYWYRQTLGQGPEFLTYFQNEAQLEKSRLLSDRFSAERPKGSFSTLEIQRTEQGDSAMYLCASSLSLQPQHFGDGTRLSIL.

V and J are TRBV10-2 and TRBJ2-5; TRBD1 matches 7 bases. CDR1 and CDR2 from the germline V gene are WSHSY and SAAADI. The CDR3 is 14 amino acids. V lost 5 bases and J lost 2; bases outside the gene matches: 5. For the CDR3, the DNA is TGCGCCAGCAGTATACAGGGGAAGCAAGAGACCCAGTACTTC. Encoded protein: CASSIQGKQETQYF.

The V call is TRBV4-3, the J call TRBJ2-5; 8 positions match TRBD1. Germline CDR1 LGHNA, CDR2 YSLEER. CDR3 length: 15 residues. V lost 1 base, J lost 4 bases, and 5 bases stayed unmatched. CDR3 sequence reads: CASSQGTGRSETQYF. The CDR3 DNA reads TGCGCCAGCAGCCAAGGGACAGGGAGGTCAGAGACCCAGTACTTC.

The chain joins TRBV10-2 to TRBJ1-4; D call uncertain. The ends were cut back, 0 bases at V and 0 bases at J, with 14 bases in the middle. The CDR3 is 18 amino acids. Germline V gene data show CDR1 as WSHSY and CDR2 as SAAADI. CDR3 sequence: CASSESIGRLTTNEKLFF. The DNA for the CDR3 is TGCGCCAGCAGTGAGTCGATAGGCAGGTTAACAACTAATGAAAAACTGTTTTTT.

The CDR3 nucleotides read TGTGCCAGCAGCTTGGGAGGAATCTATGGCTACACCTTC. Amino acids: CASSLGGIYGYTF. The J gene is TRBJ1-2, the V gene TRBV7-9; D gene unclear. This CDR3 region has 13 residues. Germline V lookup: CDR1 SEHNR, CDR2 FQNEAQ (reference sequence). Trimming removed 3 bases at V and 4 bases at J, with 9 bases between.

To note about this clone: Other DNA variants within this sample encode the same CDR3. J is TRBJ1-1 and V is TRBV6-5; D may be TRBD1 (5 bases). V lost 2 bases and J lost 2, with 9 bases in between. Germline lookup yields CDR1 MNHEY and CDR2 SVGAGI. The CDR3 length is 14 residues. CDR3 protein: CASSYGQGNTEAFF. CDR3 bases: TGTGCCAGCAGTTACGGGCAGGGTAACACTGAAGCTTTCTTT.

This chain connects TRBV9 to TRBJ2-2, with D unclear. CDR1 and CDR2 from the germline V gene are SGDLS and YYNGEE. V dropped 3 bases and J dropped 1 base, with 4 bases sitting between them. This CDR3 contains 13 residues. The chain's CDR3 is CASSGGNTGELFF. The CDR3 nucleotides are TGTGCCAGCAGCGGAGGGAACACCGGGGAGCTGTTTTTT.

The rearrangement links TRBV9 to TRBJ2-2; unclear D gene. Germline V gives CDR1 SGDLS, CDR2 YYNGEE. There are 13 residues in the CDR3. V lost 0 bases, J lost 5 bases, and 5 bases lay in between. The CDR3 loop reads CASSVGVTGELFF. In nucleotides, the CDR3 is TGTGCCAGCAGCGTAGGGGTTACCGGGGAGCTGTTTTTT.

The genes are TRBV4-3 and TRBJ2-1; 8 bases are shared with TRBD2. The CDR3 has 16 residues. Germline V gene sequence: CDR1 LGHNA, CDR2 YSLEER. The ends lost 0 bases at V and 2 bases at J; junction bases unmatched: 3. The CDR3 coding sequence is TGCGCCAGCAGCCAAGATCTTAGCGGGGCCTACAATGAGCAGTTCTTC. It is translated as CASSQDLSGAYNEQFF.

The chain recombines TRBV11-2 with TRBJ2-1, with no clear D. Germline lookup yields CDR1 SGHAT and CDR2 FQNNGV. This CDR3 region has 12 residues. V was cut by 0 bases and J by 8 bases, with 5 bases left in between. CDR3 DNA sequence: TGTGCCAGCAGCTTAGAGAATCATGAGCAGTTCTTC. It specifies CASSLENHEQFF.

The chain has TRBV5-4 and TRBJ2-5; D is unresolved. The CDR3 covers 12 residues. Trimming pared 3 bases from V and 4 bases from J, leaving 7 bases between. Per the germline V gene, CDR1 is SGHNT and CDR2 is YYREEE (reference sequence). CDR3 coding DNA: TGTGCCAGCAGCTATGGGGTAGAGACCCAGTACTTC. This gives the protein CASSYGVETQYF.

This chain uses TRBV19 with TRBJ2-1; 8 bases line up with TRBD2. Germline V CDR1 and CDR2: LNHDA, SQIVND (reference sequence). V shed 6 bases, J shed 7 bases, and the junction held 8 bases outside the gene matches. This CDR3 contains 14 residues. This CDR3 reads CASRDGLAWNEQFF. The CDR3 DNA reads TGTGCCAGTAGAGACGGACTAGCTTGGAATGAGCAGTTCTTC.

In the case of this clone: Other DNA sequences in the sample encode the same CDR3. The CDR3 is CASSLAGTAYEQYF. The DNA of the CDR3 is TGTGCCAGCAGCTTAGCGGGAACCGCCTACGAGCAGTACTTC. This sequence joins TRBV5-5 and TRBJ2-7; 7 nucleotides align to TRBD2. V lost 2 bases and J lost 2; bases outside the gene matches: 4. Per the germline V gene, CDR1 is SGHKS and CDR2 is YYEKEE (reference sequence). This CDR3 region has 14 residues.

The V gene is TRBV19, the J gene TRBJ1-5, with 9 bases matching TRBD1. The CDR3 is 16 amino acids. CDR1 and CDR2 from the germline V gene are LNHDA and SQIVND (reference sequence). CDR3 in DNA: TGTGCTACAACAGTATCCCGGGACAGGGGCAATCAGCCCCAGCATTTT. As protein: CATTVSRDRGNQPQHF.

This chain joins TRBV30 and TRBJ2-7; 9 positions agree with TRBD1. The junction had 13 bases not matched to a gene; V was cut back by 7 bases and J by 3 bases. This CDR3 spans 15 amino acids. Looked up from germline, CDR1 is GTSNPN and CDR2 is SVGIG (reference sequence). The CDR3 DNA is TGTGCCTCCTTATCTAGGGGACAGGGTATCTACGAGCAGTACTTC. It is translated as CASLSRGQGIYEQYF.

V is TRBV6-5 and J is TRBJ1-1; 7 bases are shared with TRBD1. The CDR3 is 16 amino acids. V dropped 0 bases and J dropped 5; count of bases not matched to a gene: 9. Germline V gene data show CDR1 as MNHEY and CDR2 as SVGAGI. CDR3 in DNA: TGTGCCAGCAGTTACTCGTATCCGCCAGGGGGGACTGAAGCTTTCTTT. The encoded protein is CASSYSYPPGGTEAFF.